This T cell receptor (beta chain) was sequenced for a study of shared clonotypes between healthy human individuals (dated by TCRdb to about 2020). Some background on the complete study: A couple of women and a few men aged 18 to 49 years were included in the cohort. To estimate repertoire size and how much clonotype sharing occurs between individuals, the study deeply sequenced the blood TCR repertoires of about five healthy adults. Libraries were prepared and TCR repertoires were sequenced by different laboratories using diverse techniques, in order to increase sequencing depth and limit assay-specific biases. Per donor, three plates each were used for CD4 naive and CD4 memory, two for CD8 naive, and one for CD8 memory. Each donor's leukapheresis produced roughly between roughly 0.94 and 9.5 billion PBMCs.

As concerns this clone: The antigen this receptor binds is unknown. Base qualities are not recorded, but no much larger clone differs from it by a single base. Different DNA sequences within this sample yield the same CDR3.

TCR CDR3 regions were amplified from genomic DNA by multiplex PCR using the deep immunoSEQ assay. Extracted genomic DNA from each cell subset was spread evenly across all wells of several immunoSEQ 96-well plates, with each plate serving as a replicate. For sorted subsets, each replicate PCR was loaded with approximately 0.2 ug genomic DNA, equivalent to some 27,000 T cell genomes. Purified libraries were quantified with a Qubit 3.0 fluorometer, sized on a Bioanalyzer 2100, and re-quantified with the KAPA Library Quantification kit. Every immunoSEQ 96-well plate was sequenced on a dedicated single-read 150-cycle Illumina NextSeq 550 flow cell. The paper's processing steps were these. Because only junctional sequences without quality scores were contained in the immunoSEQ output, filtering matching that applied to full-length reads could not be performed. Sequences were annotated with PyIR, a Python wrapper for IgBLAST v1.9, and V/J genes and CDR3 were assigned using IMGT germline references. Any read was removed if the V/J assignment was weak (E-value above 1e-6), the CDR3 was missing, or the read contained stop codons, out-of-frame junctions, or ambiguous translated residues. A V3J clonotype was defined by an identical inferred V gene, J gene, and CDR3 amino acid sequence. Percentage overlap between repertoires was computed as shared unique clonotypes divided by the size of the smaller repertoire. RTK rarefaction, the Chao1 estimator, and Recon v2.1 estimates of unobserved clonotypes were used to assess repertoire richness. OLGA was used to compute generation probabilities for all TCRbeta clonotypes that the gDNA method yielded from a handful of donors. TCRdb took this table from immuneACCESS and kept in-frame rearrangements with V and J called. Such tables lack part of the clones; where checked against another copy, unresolved V genes explain under half of the gap, and the rest is unexplained. The V and J calls and clone size come from that table; D and trimming were worked out from the DNA. The sample records about 1.1 million clones, around 82% of which are singletons. The ten largest clones add up to 0.55% to 0.7% of the sample.

The paper's findings and limits, for the study overall: Based on pairwise subsampling, the degree of clonotype sharing among donors was expected to be affected by sequencing depth. Naive subsets generally had larger estimated clonotype richness than memory subsets. About 5% of naive CD4, more than 3% of naive CD8, 2.3% of memory CD4, and 0.35% to 0.4% of memory CD8 clonotypes were shared across several donors. Rarefaction of sorted-subset datasets indicated incomplete sequencing despite the large sequencing depth. Sampling was restricted to blood, and TCR repertoires in tissues likely differ from the TCR repertoires found in blood. Compared with non-shared clonotypes, the clonotypes found in all four sorted-subset donors had higher generation probabilities. The genetic and exposure-history diversity represented was limited by the small number of donors.

The CDR3 sequence holds 13 residues, the cysteine and phenylalanine included. Only CDR3 DNA remains: 39 bases, in frame from the first base. CDR1 and CDR2 were assigned from the germline V gene as SGHRS and YFSETQ. V is shortened by 0 bases, J by 1 base, and the region joining them spans 2 bases. The donors were healthy, HIV-negative adults with no recently reported acute infections or vaccinations. Every donor was a Caucasian adult residing in Nashville, Tennessee, USA. CD4+ T cells were enriched by magnetic negative selection; naive cells were then positively selected on CD45RA, and the negative fraction formed the memory subset. After blood collection by leukapheresis, PBMCs were isolated using Ficoll-Histopaque density gradient centrifugation and then cryopreserved in the vapor phase of liquid nitrogen. Analytical flow cytometry was used to check the purity and quantity of every magnetically sorted T cell population. Each sorted fraction had its genomic DNA isolated and then quantified by UV absorbance on a Nanodrop 2000c.

This sequence was found in a man younger than 35 in good health. Some clones in this sample may be carry-over from other donors' samples. The sample consisted of memory CD4+ T cells from PBMCs. The cell subset or site label corresponds to: CD45RA-negative fraction. The rearranged segments are TRBV5-1 and TRBJ1-5; no D gene call is confident. CDR3 sequence: CASSLGSNQPQHF. The DNA sequence is TGCGCCAGCAGCTTGGGCAGCAATCAGCCCCAGCATTTT. Extended through the reference TRBV5-1 and TRBJ1-5 proteins, this CDR3 yields the full variable domain: KAGVTQTPRYLIKTRGQQVTLSCSPISGHRSVSWYQQTPGQGLQFLFEYFSETQRNKGNFPGRFSGRQFSNSRSEMNVSTLELGDSALYLCASSLGSNQPQHFGDGTRLSIL.